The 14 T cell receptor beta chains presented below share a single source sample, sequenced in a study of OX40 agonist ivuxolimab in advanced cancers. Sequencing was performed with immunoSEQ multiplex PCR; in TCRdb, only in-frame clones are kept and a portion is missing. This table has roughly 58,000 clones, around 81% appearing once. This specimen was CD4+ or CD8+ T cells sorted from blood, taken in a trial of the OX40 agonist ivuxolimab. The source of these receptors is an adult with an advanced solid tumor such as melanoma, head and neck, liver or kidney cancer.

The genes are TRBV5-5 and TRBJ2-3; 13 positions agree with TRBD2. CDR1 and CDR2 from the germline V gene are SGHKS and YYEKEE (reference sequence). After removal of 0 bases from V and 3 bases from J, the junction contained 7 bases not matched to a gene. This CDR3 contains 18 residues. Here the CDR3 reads CASSLAVLAGGRTDTQYF. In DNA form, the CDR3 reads TGTGCCAGCAGCTTGGCCGTACTAGCGGGGGGGCGGACAGATACGCAGTATTTT. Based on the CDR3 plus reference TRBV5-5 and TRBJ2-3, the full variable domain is DAGVTQSPTHLIKTRGQQVTLRCSPISGHKSVSWYQQVLGQGPQFIFQYYEKEERGRGNFPDRFSARQFPNYSSELNVNALLLGDSALYLCASSLAVLAGGRTDTQYFGPGTRLTVL.

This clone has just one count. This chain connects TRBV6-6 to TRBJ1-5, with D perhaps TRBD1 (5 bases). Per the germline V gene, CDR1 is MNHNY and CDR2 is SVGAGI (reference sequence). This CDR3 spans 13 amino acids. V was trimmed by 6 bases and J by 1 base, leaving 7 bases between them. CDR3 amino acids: CASRGPSNQPQHF. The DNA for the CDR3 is TGTGCCAGCAGGGGGCCCAGCAATCAGCCCCAGCATTTT.

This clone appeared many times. This chain's CDR3 is CASSQRYGGSNQPQHF. DNA of the CDR3: TGTGCCAGCAGCCAGCGGTACGGTGGGAGCAATCAGCCCCAGCATTTT. The rearrangement joins TRBV7-2 to TRBJ1-5; no definite D call. The germline V and J ends were trimmed by 5 bases and 1 base, with 15 bases remaining between them. The germline gives CDR1 SGHTA, CDR2 FQGNSA. The CDR3 covers 16 residues.

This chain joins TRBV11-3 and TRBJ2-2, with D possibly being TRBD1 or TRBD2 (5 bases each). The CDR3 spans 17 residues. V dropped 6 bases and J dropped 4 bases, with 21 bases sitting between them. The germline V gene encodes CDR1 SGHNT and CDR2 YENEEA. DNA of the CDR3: TGTGCCAGCAGTTGGCGGTTGGGGCTAGCAGGCACCGGGGAGCTGTTTTTT. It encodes CASSWRLGLAGTGELFF. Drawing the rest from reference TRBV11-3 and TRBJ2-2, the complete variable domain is EAGVVQSPRYKIIEKKQPVAFWCNPISGHNTLYWYLQNLGQGPELLIRYENEEAVDDSQLPKDRFSAERLKGVDSTLKIQPAELGDSAVYLCASSWRLGLAGTGELFFGEGSRLTVL.

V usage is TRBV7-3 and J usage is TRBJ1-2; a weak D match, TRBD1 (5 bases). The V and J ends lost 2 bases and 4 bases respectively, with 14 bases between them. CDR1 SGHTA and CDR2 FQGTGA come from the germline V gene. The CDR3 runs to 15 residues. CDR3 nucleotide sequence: TGTGCCAGCAGCTTAGGGAGTGGGGGGATCTATGGCTACACCTTC. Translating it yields CASSLGSGGIYGYTF. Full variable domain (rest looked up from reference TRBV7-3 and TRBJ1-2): GAGVSQTPSNKVTEKGKYVELRCDPISGHTALYWYRQSLGQGPEFLIYFQGTGAADDSGLPNDRFFAVRPEGSVSTLKIQRTERGDSAVYLCASSLGSGGIYGYTFGSGTRLTVV.

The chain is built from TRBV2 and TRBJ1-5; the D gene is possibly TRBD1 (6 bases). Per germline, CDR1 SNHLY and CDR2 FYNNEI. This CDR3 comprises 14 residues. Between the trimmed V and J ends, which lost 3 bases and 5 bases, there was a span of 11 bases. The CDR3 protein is CASSDRTEDQPQHF. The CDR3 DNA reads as TGTGCCAGCAGTGACCGGACAGAGGATCAGCCCCAGCATTTT. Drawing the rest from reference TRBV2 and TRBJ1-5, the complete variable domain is EPEVTQTPSHQVTQMGQEVILRCVPISNHLYFYWYRQILGQKVEFLVSFYNNEISEKSEIFDDQFSVERPDGSNFTLKIRSTKLEDSAMYFCASSDRTEDQPQHFGDGTRLSIL.

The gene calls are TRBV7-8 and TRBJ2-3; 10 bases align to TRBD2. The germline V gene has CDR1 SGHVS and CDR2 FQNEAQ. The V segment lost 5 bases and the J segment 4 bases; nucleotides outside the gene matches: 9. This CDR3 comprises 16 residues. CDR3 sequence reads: CASSPTERGGADTQYF. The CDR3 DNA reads TGTGCCAGCAGCCCCACCGAGCGGGGGGGCGCAGATACGCAGTATTTT.

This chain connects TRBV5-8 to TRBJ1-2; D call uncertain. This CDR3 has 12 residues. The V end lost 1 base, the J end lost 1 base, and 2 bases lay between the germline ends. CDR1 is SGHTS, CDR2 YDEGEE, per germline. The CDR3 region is CASSLSNYGYTF. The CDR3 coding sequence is TGTGCCAGCAGCTTGAGTAACTATGGCTACACCTTC.

The CDR3 sequence is CASSLGGIWGYEQYF. For the CDR3, the DNA is TGTGCCAGCAGTTTAGGGGGAATCTGGGGCTACGAGCAGTACTTC. The chain links TRBV27 to TRBJ2-7; D may be TRBD1 or TRBD2 (5 bases each). V lost 2 bases, J lost 3 bases, and 14 bases lay in between. The CDR3 extends over 15 amino acids. The germline CDR1 and CDR2 sequences are MNHEY and SMNVEV (reference sequence).

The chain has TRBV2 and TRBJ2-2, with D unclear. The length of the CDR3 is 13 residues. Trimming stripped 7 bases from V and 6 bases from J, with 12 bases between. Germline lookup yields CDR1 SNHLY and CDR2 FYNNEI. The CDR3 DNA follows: TGTGCCAGCAAGGGCCTCGGGCCCGGGGAGCTGTTTTTT. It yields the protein CASKGLGPGELFF.

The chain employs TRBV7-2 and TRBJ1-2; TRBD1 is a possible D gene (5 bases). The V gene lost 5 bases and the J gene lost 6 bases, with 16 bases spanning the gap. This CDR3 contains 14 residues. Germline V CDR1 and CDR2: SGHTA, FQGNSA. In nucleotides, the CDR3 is TGTGCCAGCAGCACTTCAGACAGCCCAGATGGCTACACCTTC. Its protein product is CASSTSDSPDGYTF.

The chain's CDR3 is CASSQGARAGRGYGYTF. Here the CDR3 DNA reads TGCGCCAGCAGCCAAGGGGCACGGGCGGGACGGGGCTATGGCTACACCTTC. The V call is TRBV4-3, the J call TRBJ1-2; possible D gene TRBD1, 5 bases. CDR3 length equals 17 residues. V gave up 1 base and J gave up 4 bases, with 19 bases separating them. The germline gives CDR1 LGHNA, CDR2 YSLEER.

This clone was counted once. DNA for the CDR3: TGTGCCAGCAGCGTGCAAGGGGGAGGAGAGACCCAGTACTTC. Its translation is CASSVQGGGETQYF. This chain joins TRBV9 and TRBJ2-5; the D call may be TRBD1 or TRBD2 (6 bases each). The CDR3 has 14 residues. Germline V CDR1 and CDR2: SGDLS, YYNGEE. V lost 2 bases and J lost 4, with 12 bases in between.

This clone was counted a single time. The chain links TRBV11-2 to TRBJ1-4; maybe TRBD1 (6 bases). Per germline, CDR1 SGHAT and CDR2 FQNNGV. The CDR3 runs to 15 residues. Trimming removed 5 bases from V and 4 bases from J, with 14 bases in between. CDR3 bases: TGTGCCAGCAGCACCCTAGGGGGGGTTAATGAAAAACTGTTTTTT. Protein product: CASSTLGGVNEKLFF.